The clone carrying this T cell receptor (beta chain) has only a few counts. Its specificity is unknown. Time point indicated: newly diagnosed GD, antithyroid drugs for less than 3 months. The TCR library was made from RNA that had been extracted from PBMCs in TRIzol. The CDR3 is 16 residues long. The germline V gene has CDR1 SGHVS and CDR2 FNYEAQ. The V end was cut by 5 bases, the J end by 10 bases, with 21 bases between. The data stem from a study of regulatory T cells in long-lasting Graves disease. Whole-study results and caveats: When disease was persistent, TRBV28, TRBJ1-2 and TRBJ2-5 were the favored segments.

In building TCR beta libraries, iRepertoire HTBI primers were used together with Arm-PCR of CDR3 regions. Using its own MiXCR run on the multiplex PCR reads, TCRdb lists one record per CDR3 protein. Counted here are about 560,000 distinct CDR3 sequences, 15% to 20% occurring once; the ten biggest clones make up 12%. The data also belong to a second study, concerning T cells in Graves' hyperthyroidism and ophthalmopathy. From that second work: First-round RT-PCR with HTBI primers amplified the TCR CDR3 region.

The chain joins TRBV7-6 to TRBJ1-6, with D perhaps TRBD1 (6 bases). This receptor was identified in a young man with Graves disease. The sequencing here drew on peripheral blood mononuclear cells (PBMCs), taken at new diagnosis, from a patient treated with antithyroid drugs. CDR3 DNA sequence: TGTGCCAGCAGCAAACGTAGACAAAGGGGGGAATCACCCCTCCACTTT. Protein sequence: CASSKRRQRGESPLHF.